One T cell receptor (beta chain) is described in this entry. The antigen it recognizes is unknown. No quality values exist for individual bases; no much larger clone is one base distant. In Seattle, one collaborating source enrolled patients while the infection was active and tracked those patients longitudinally over the course of disease. The collaborating institutions used their own protocols to collect whole blood in K2EDTA tubes. For TCRbeta analysis, collaborators shipped samples as frozen whole blood, isolated PBMCs, or DNA extracted from either of those sample types. The sample originates from a study of blood T cell repertoires in COVID-19 (dated by TCRdb to the early 2020s). Concerning the study at large: The collaborator samples originated in the United States, Italy and Spain and spanned the acute and convalescent phases of COVID-19. The prospective study material was composed of cDNA or gDNA derived from T cells, B-cell-depleted T cells, or PBMCs. The dataset comprised deeply sampled blood TCRbeta repertoires from subjects exposed to, actively infected with, or recovered from COVID-19. The repertoires were released in a freely available public database meant as a resource for research on the immune response to SARS-CoV-2. Samples came from the ongoing ImmuneRACE study (first 160 participants) plus 1,254 subjects from 6 global collaborators. Sample metadata almost always included a de-identified subject ID, COVID-19 status, age in years and sex. Where available, HLA class I and class II types were obtained from metadata supplied by the sample provider rather than from assay-based typing. Here is what the overall study found, with its caveats: The amount of clinical and demographic metadata varied by source and participant and was provided uncurated.

TCRbeta CDR3 regions were amplified from genomic DNA using the immunoSEQ Assay, a bias-controlled multiplex PCR. As for the authors' bioinformatics: The number of nucleated cells in each sample was estimated by amplification of reference gene primers within the assay. To quantify the absolute abundance of each unique TCRbeta CDR3 rearrangement, sequence reads were collapsed and filtered. For each sample, productive Simpson clonality was calculated as the square root of Simpson's diversity index across productive rearrangements. This immuneACCESS table, as held by TCRdb, lists in-frame sequences with V and J called but not all clones. Of the missing ones, under half trace to an unresolved V gene in checked studies; the others have no known cause. V, J and clone size were drawn from that table, and D and trimming were deduced from the DNA. This sample comprises 270,000 or so clones, about 90% of them detected only once. The ten largest clones add up to around 10% of the sample.

The V end loses 4 bases and the J end loses 1 base, and a stretch of 11 bases separates them. Its CDR3 holds 14 amino acids, cysteine through phenylalanine. The retained sequence is limited to the CDR3, 42 bases, with the frame set at the first base. In the germline V gene (reference sequence), CDR1 corresponds to MNHEY and CDR2 to SMNVEV. This TCR came from a woman aged 25 to 39 with COVID-19, enrolled during active disease. Sequenced: peripheral blood. The chain is assembled from TRBV27 and TRBJ2-7, and perhaps TRBD2 as D gene, on 6 matching bases. The base sequence is TGTGCCAGCAGTTGGGCGGGGATGTCCTACGAGCAGTACTTC. This translates into CASSWAGMSYEQYF.